These T cell receptor beta chains were read from a single sample in a study of shared clonotypes between healthy human individuals. TCRdb's table, derived via immunoSEQ multiplex PCR, lists solely in-frame clones and lacks some. The sample has fewer than 600,000 clones, 70% to 80% seen once. Sequencing was performed on PBMCs. Every receptor here comes from a woman aged 40 to 49 in good health. Some clones in this sample may be carry-over from other donors' samples. Both conserved end residues are part of each CDR3. Clone size is not always given. Where it is, it says once, few, many or a class for expanded clones.

J: TRBJ2-5
V: TRBV18
size: .
CDR3: CASSPRLQETQYF

J: TRBJ2-5
V: TRBV27
size: .
CDR3: CASGTSGWGGETQYF

J: TRBJ2-7
V: TRBV5-1
size: .
CDR3: CASRAESSYEQYF

J: TRBJ2-5
V: TRBV18
size: few
CDR3: CASSAGQGGETQHF

J: TRBJ2-1
V: TRBV28
size: .
CDR3: CASSLWTSVGYNEQFF

J: TRBJ2-1
V: TRBV15
size: .
CDR3: CATSRDGTPPYNEQFF

J: TRBJ2-7
V: TRBV15
size: .
CDR3: CATSLRQTSYEQYF

J: TRBJ2-7
V: TRBV5-4
size: .
CDR3: CASSLRAVGTGAEQYF

J: TRBJ2-5
V: TRBV7-2
size: .
CDR3: CASSYRTGTDETQYF

J: TRBJ1-3
V: TRBV5-5
size: once
CDR3: CASSSWTDLLSGNTIYF

J: TRBJ1-4
V: TRBV30
size: .
CDR3: CAWSVGGGQAEKLFF

J: TRBJ2-3
V: TRBV7-9
size: .
CDR3: CASSLRPQGARTDTQYF

J: TRBJ1-3
V: TRBV7-6
size: .
CDR3: CASSSTDTRFGNTIYF

J: TRBJ1-5
V: TRBV19
size: .
CDR3: CASSWAGPRQPQHF

J: TRBJ2-7
V: TRBV2
size: .
CDR3: CASSEEWGQTYEQYF

J: TRBJ2-1
V: TRBV7-2
size: few
CDR3: CASSPERGTPKDNEQFF

J: TRBJ2-2
V: TRBV10-3
size: .
CDR3: CAISLAANTGELFF

J: TRBJ1-2
V: TRBV30
size: .
CDR3: CAWSVHAYGYTF

J: TRBJ2-5
V: TRBV19
size: .
CDR3: CASPVESGGGKETQYF

J: TRBJ2-7
V: TRBV10-3
size: .
CDR3: CAISPGTDTYEQYF

J: TRBJ1-1
V: TRBV2
size: few
CDR3: CASYHRTVNTEAFF

J: TRBJ2-3
V: TRBV6-1
size: .
CDR3: CASKSTVDTQYF

J: TRBJ1-1
V: TRBV19
size: .
CDR3: CASMNTEAFF

J: TRBJ1-2
V: TRBV27
size: .
CDR3: CASSPQGGRGGYTF

J: TRBJ2-2
V: TRBV9
size: .
CDR3: CASSVGAGTGELFF

J: TRBJ2-5
V: TRBV11-3
size: .
CDR3: CASSLVLVRASGNQETQYF

J: TRBJ2-1
V: TRBV7-9
size: few
CDR3: CASSTSLAEQFF

J: TRBJ2-1
V: TRBV21-1
size: .
CDR3: CASSRWGTCSYNEQFF

J: TRBJ2-1
V: TRBV27
size: few
CDR3: CASSLSSLAGKEQFF

J: TRBJ2-1
V: TRBV10-3
size: .
CDR3: CAISSSGRVDEQFF

J: TRBJ2-7
V: TRBV11-2
size: .
CDR3: CASSLGGWEWGYEQYF

J: TRBJ2-4
V: TRBV7-6
size: .
CDR3: CASSPRSRQLAKNIQYF

J: TRBJ1-1
V: TRBV30
size: few
CDR3: CAWNGWTEAFF

J: TRBJ2-5
V: TRBV10-3
size: .
CDR3: CASSGQEETQYF

J: TRBJ2-3
V: TRBV29-1
size: .
CDR3: CSVERSGSGADTQYF

J: TRBJ1-1
V: TRBV30
size: .
CDR3: CAWSVLTGGRAFF

J: TRBJ2-5
V: TRBV4-1
size: few
CDR3: CASSLTSGIETQYF

J: TRBJ1-1
V: TRBV4-2
size: few
CDR3: CASSQVVGFTEAFF

J: TRBJ2-7
V: TRBV30
size: once
CDR3: CAWSKTSGGRGEQYF

J: TRBJ2-5
V: TRBV5-4
size: few
CDR3: CASSSQDRLKEYF

J: TRBJ1-1
V: TRBV9
size: once
CDR3: CASSVTDGTEAFF

J: TRBJ2-2
V: TRBV7-9
size: .
CDR3: CASSLDGRGTGELFF